The 3 T cell receptor beta chains reported below all come from one sample, sequenced in a study of regulatory T cells in long-lasting Graves disease (dated by TCRdb to the early 2020s). According to the study, the label for this sample's time point signals: newly diagnosed GD, antithyroid drugs for less than 3 months. For both TCR sequencing and RNA sequencing, RNA was extracted from PBMCs using TRIzol. The library relied on multiplex PCR. For sequencing, an Illumina HiSeq 4000 was employed. CDR3 regions were amplified by Arm-PCR with iRepertoire HTBI primers to construct TCR beta libraries. TCRdb handled the public reads itself, with Q25 trimming in fastp and clone calling in MiXCR, and kept productive beta chains. Duplicate CDR3 protein sequences are folded into a single record with the most common DNA and genes. Recorded for this sample are 450,000 to 700,000 distinct CDR3 sequences; approximately 12% of them occurred a single time. Clones ranked in the top ten supply over 7.5% of the sample.

This sample also appeared in a second study, on T cells in Graves' hyperthyroidism and ophthalmopathy.

Specimen: peripheral blood mononuclear cells (PBMCs), collected at new diagnosis, from a patient treated with antithyroid drugs. The source is a young man with Graves disease. Donor details come from another sample of the same person, matched by shared clones.

This clonotype was counted ten times or more. The genes are TRBV28 and TRBJ2-3; D is uncertain. CDR3 size: 14 residues. Trimming took off 4 bases at V and 6 bases at J, with 14 bases between the two ends. Germline-derived CDR1 and CDR2 are MDHEN and SYDVKM. CDR3 in DNA: TGTGCCAGCAGTTCCCCACAGCTGTTGGATACGCAGTATTTT. It specifies CASSSPQLLDTQYF.

This clonotype showed up just a few times. The gene calls are TRBV20-1 and TRBJ2-4; TRBD2 aligns across 8 bases. CDR1 and CDR2 (germline): DFQATT, SNEGSKA (reference sequence). The CDR3 runs to 15 residues. The CDR3 protein is CGGTRRAGAKNIQYF. The DNA of the CDR3 is TGCGGCGGGACTAGGCGGGCGGGAGCCAAAAACATTCAGTACTTC.

Points on this clonotype: The junction departs from germline at one end; a sequencing error may be responsible. This chain connects TRBV5-1 to TRBJ2-3, with a weak D call TRBD2 (6 bases). In germline, CDR1 is SGHRS, CDR2 YFSETQ. The CDR3 covers 16 residues. CDR3 protein: CASSPSAGVSTDTRYF. In nucleotides, the CDR3 is TGCGCCAGCAGCCCTTCAGCGGGTGTTAGCACAGATACGCGGTATTTT.